The entry below gives a single T cell receptor (beta chain) sequence along with its context. The antigen is not known. This sample was included in a study of PD-1 blockade in classical Hodgkin lymphoma. About the research overall: On a schedule of every 2 weeks, patients received nivolumab 3 mg/kg intravenously.

Study outcomes and limitations: Prior to therapy, complete responders displayed diversity much like that of newly diagnosed patients. Reported findings placed baseline TCR diversity lower in newly diagnosed patients (compared with healthy donors).

Assay: immunoSEQ multiplex PCR; the TCRdb copy retains only in-frame clones and omits some. The data show some 30,000 clones, 72% seen once. V shed 5 bases and J shed 0 bases, with 20 bases lying between them. The CDR3 runs to 18 residues. In germline, CDR1 is LNHDA, CDR2 SQIVND (reference sequence). Time point of the sample: cycle 4 day 1 (C4D1), after 6 weeks of nivolumab. Following autologous stem cell transplantation, relapse occurred in every patient, and exposure to brentuximab vedotin varied. The chain combines TRBV19 with TRBJ1-3; D is perhaps TRBD1 (6 bases). The sequence derives from a human donor with classical Hodgkin lymphoma. Specimen: peripheral blood mononuclear cells (PBMCs), collected before the fourth cycle of nivolumab. The CDR3: CASSPSGGGFASGNTIYF. DNA for the CDR3: TGTGCCAGTAGTCCCTCAGGCGGGGGCTTTGCCTCTGGAAACACCATATATTTT.